This T cell receptor beta chain was observed in a study of regulatory T cells in long-lasting Graves disease (dated by TCRdb to the early 2020s). Background for the entire study: Persistent Graves' disease was defined as antithyroid drug treatment for over 5 years with persistently positive TSH receptor autoantibodies. Persistent Graves' disease patients were compared with newly diagnosed Graves' disease patients by peripheral blood TCR sequencing and RNA sequencing. The study took place in China and was registered as a clinical trial. A total of some 35 samples underwent TCR sequencing, from roughly 13 patients with persistent Graves' disease and roughly 20 patients with newly diagnosed Graves' disease. On average, persistent Graves' disease patients in the clinical cohort had been on antithyroid drugs for about 9.3 years. Study-wide findings and limitations: Persistent disease showed preferential use of TRBV28, TRBJ1-2 and TRBJ2-5, whereas newly diagnosed disease favored TRBV20-1 and TRBJ2-1. A larger number of public clonotypes was shared among persistent patients (around 2,700) than among newly diagnosed patients (approximately 930). The small sample size was acknowledged by the authors as a limitation that may reduce accuracy. Sequencing and analysis were limited to the TCR beta chain. Persistent Graves' disease patients showed lower TCR Shannon entropy and fewer highly expanded clones than newly diagnosed patients, suggesting clonal expansion. Peripheral blood alone was examined, since thyroid tissue, which constituted the primary lesion, could not be accessed.

At the junction V is shortened by 1 base and J by 1 base, with 10 bases in between. The CDR3 runs 15 residues from the cysteine to the phenylalanine. Only the CDR3 portion is preserved as DNA: 45 bases, with reading frame beginning at the first base. From a lookup of the germline V gene, CDR1 and CDR2 are SGHDN and FVKESK. This clonotype was counted once. Its antigen target is currently unknown. The record has no base qualities; no much larger clone is one base away. Weak support is all one read offers. The sample's time point label is to be understood as: persistent/refractory GD, antithyroid drugs over 5 years with positive TRAb. For both TCR sequencing and RNA sequencing, RNA was extracted from PBMCs in TRIzol. Graves' disease was diagnosed according to American Thyroid Association guidelines. The patients came from an endocrinology department in Xi'an, China. Each patient gave 9 to 10 milliliters of peripheral blood, collected in an EDTA anticoagulant tube. Ficoll Paque Plus density gradient separation was used to isolate PBMCs, and no further T cell sorting was performed. An Agilent 2100 Bioanalyzer and agarose gel were used to assess RNA quality, and a NanoDrop 2000 was used to measure RNA concentration.

Receptor libraries were prepared by multiplex PCR. The instrument was an Illumina HiSeq 4000. To build TCR beta libraries, CDR3 regions were amplified by Arm-PCR using iRepertoire HTBI primers. Before sequencing, the PCR products went through gel purification. Per the authors' processing: A total of fewer than 70 TRBV and 14 TRBJ segments were identified across samples and were used for gene usage analysis of CDR3 amino acid clonotypes. Filtered high-quality paired reads were merged into contigs using COPE and FqMerger. BLAST was used to align contigs to the IMGT TRBV, TRBD and TRBJ reference genes, and CDR3 was defined following IMGT. Highly expanded clones were defined as clonotypes with a frequency above 0.1%. Shannon entropy served as the measure of repertoire diversity, while the Gini coefficient captured V-J evenness. Public clonotypes were defined as clonotypes shared by more than one individual. TCRdb reprocessing: public reads trimmed at Q25 with fastp, clones called with MiXCR, in-frame beta chains kept. Rows with one shared CDR3 protein collapse into an entry with the most common genes and DNA. TCRdb's processing, not the authors', yielded these V and J calls. In this sample the table shows 500,000 to 800,000 distinct CDR3 sequences, 25% to 35% of which occur a single time. The top ten clones comprise around 42% of the sample.

This specimen was peripheral blood mononuclear cells (PBMCs), taken when the disease was refractory, from a patient treated with antithyroid drugs. The TCR comes from a female donor with Graves disease. The chain couples TRBV14 to TRBJ1-1; confidence is insufficient to name the D gene. The DNA sequence is given as TGTGCCAGCAGCCAAGTTCGACAATCGAACACTGAAGCTTTCTTT. Its protein product is CASSQVRQSNTEAFF.